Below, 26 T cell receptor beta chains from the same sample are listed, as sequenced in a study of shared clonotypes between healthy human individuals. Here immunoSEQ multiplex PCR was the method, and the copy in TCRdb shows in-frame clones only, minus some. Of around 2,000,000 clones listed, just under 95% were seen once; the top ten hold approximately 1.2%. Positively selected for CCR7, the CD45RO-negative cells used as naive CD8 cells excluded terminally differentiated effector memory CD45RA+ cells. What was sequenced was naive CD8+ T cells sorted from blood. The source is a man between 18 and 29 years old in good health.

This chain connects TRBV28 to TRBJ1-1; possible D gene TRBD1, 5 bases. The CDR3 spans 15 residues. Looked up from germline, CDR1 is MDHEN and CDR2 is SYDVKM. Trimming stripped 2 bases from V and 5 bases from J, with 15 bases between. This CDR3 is CASSLGTGPGTEAFF. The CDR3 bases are TGTGCCAGCAGTTTAGGGACCGGTCCGGGTACTGAAGCTTTCTTT.

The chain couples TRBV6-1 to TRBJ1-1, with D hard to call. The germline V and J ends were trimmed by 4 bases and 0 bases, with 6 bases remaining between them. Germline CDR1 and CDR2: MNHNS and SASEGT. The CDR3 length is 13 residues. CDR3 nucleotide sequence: TGTGCCAGCAGTGTCATAGTGAACACTGAAGCTTTCTTT. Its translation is CASSVIVNTEAFF.

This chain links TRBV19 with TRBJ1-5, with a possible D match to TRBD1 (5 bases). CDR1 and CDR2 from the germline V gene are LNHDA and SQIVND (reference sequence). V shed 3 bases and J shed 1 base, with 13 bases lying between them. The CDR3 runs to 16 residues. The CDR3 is CASSIPAEGSNQPQHF. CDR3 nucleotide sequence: TGTGCCAGTAGTATCCCTGCAGAGGGGAGCAATCAGCCCCAGCATTTT.

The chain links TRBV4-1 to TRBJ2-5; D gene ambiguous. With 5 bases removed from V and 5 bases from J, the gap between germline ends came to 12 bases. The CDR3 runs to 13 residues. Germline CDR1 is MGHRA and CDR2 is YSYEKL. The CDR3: CASSASPRETQYF. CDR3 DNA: TGCGCCAGCAGCGCAAGCCCTAGGGAGACCCAGTACTTC.

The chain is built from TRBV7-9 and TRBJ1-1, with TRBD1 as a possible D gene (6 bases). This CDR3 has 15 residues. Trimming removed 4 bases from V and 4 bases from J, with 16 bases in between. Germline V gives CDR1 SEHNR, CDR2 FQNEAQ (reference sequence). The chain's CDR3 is CASSWTEELFTEAFF. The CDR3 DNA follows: TGTGCCAGCAGCTGGACAGAAGAACTCTTCACTGAAGCTTTCTTT.

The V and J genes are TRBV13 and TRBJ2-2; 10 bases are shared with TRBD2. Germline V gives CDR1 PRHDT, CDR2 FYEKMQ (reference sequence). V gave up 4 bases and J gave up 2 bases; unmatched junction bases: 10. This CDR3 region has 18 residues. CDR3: CASSSEERGGSNTGELFF. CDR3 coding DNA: TGTGCCAGCAGCTCCGAGGAGCGGGGGGGCTCTAACACCGGGGAGCTGTTTTTT.

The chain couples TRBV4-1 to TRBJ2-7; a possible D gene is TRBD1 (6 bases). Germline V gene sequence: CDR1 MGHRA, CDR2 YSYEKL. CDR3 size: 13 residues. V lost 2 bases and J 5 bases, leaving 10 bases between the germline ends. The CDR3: CASSQTGWDEQYF. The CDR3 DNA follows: TGCGCCAGCAGCCAAACAGGGTGGGACGAGCAGTACTTC.

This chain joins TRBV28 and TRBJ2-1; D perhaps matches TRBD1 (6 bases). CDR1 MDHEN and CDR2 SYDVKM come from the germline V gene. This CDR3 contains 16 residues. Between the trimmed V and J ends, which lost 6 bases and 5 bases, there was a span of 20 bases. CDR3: CASSPVRVQGNNEQFF. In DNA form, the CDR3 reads TGTGCCAGCAGCCCGGTCAGGGTACAGGGCAACAATGAGCAGTTCTTC. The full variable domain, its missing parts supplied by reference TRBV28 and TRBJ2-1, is DVKVTQSSRYLVKRTGEKVFLECVQDMDHENMFWYRQDPGLGLRLIYFSYDVKMKEKGDIPEGYSVSREKKERFSLILESASTNQTSMYLCASSPVRVQGNNEQFFGPGTRLTVL.

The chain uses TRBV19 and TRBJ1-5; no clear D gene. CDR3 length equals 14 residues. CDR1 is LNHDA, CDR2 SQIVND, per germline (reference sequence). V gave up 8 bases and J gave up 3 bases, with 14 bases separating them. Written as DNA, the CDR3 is TGTGCCAGTCATCGGAATTTTGACAATCAGCCCCAGCATTTT. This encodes CASHRNFDNQPQHF.

The CDR3 region is CASSFSERARSYEQYF. The CDR3 region has the DNA TGTGCCAGCAGCTTCTCGGAGCGGGCGCGGTCCTACGAGCAGTACTTC. The chain carries TRBV13 and TRBJ2-7; a possible D gene is TRBD2 (6 bases). The germline V gene encodes CDR1 PRHDT and CDR2 FYEKMQ (reference sequence). V was clipped by 3 bases and J by 1 base, with 16 bases between them. The CDR3 consists of 16 residues.

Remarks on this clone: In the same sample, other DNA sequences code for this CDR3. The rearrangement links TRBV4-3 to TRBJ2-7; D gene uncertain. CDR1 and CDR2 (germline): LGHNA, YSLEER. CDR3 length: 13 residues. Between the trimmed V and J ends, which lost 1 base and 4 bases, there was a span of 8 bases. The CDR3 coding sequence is TGCGCCAGCAGCCAAGGTAATGGGTACGAGCAGTACTTC. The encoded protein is CASSQGNGYEQYF.

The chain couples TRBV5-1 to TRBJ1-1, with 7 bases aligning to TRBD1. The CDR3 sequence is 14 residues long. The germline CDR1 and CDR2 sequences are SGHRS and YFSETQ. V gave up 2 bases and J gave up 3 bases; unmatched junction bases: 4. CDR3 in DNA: TGCGCCAGCAGCTTAACAGGGGTCCACACTGAAGCTTTCTTT. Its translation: CASSLTGVHTEAFF.

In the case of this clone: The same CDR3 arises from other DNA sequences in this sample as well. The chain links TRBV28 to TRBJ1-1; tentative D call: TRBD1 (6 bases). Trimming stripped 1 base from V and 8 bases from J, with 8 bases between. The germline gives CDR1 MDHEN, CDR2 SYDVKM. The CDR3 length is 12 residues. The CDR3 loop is CASSLSGGEAFF. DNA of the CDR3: TGTGCCAGCAGTTTATCGGGGGGCGAAGCTTTCTTT. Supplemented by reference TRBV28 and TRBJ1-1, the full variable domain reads DVKVTQSSRYLVKRTGEKVFLECVQDMDHENMFWYRQDPGLGLRLIYFSYDVKMKEKGDIPEGYSVSREKKERFSLILESASTNQTSMYLCASSLSGGEAFFGQGTRLTVV.

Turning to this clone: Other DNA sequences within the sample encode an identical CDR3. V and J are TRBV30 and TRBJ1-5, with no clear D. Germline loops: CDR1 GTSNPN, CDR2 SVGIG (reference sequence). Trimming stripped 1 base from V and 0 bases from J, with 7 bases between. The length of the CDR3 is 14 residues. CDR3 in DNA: TGTGCCTGGAGTGAGGGTTATAGCAATCAGCCCCAGCATTTT. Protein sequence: CAWSEGYSNQPQHF.

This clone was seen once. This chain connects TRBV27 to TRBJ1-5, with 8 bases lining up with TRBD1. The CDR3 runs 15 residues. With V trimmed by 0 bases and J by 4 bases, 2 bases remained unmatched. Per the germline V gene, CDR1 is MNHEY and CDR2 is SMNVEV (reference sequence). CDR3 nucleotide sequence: TGTGCCAGCAGTTTATCGTGGACAGGGAATCAGCCCCAGCATTTT. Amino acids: CASSLSWTGNQPQHF.

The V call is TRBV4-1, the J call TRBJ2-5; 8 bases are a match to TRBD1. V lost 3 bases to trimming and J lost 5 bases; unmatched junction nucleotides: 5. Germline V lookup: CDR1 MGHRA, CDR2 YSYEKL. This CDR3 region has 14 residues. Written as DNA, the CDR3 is TGCGCCAGCAGCCAGGACAGGGAATGGGAGACCCAGTACTTC. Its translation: CASSQDREWETQYF.

The CDR3 DNA reads TGTGCCAGCAGTTTTTCGCCGGGAGGTTACGAGCAGTACTTC. Protein sequence: CASSFSPGGYEQYF. This chain links TRBV27 with TRBJ2-7; 7 bases fit TRBD2. This CDR3 is 14 amino acids long. Looked up from germline, CDR1 is MNHEY and CDR2 is SMNVEV (reference sequence). The V and J ends lost 3 bases and 4 bases, in that order; junction bases with no gene match: 6.

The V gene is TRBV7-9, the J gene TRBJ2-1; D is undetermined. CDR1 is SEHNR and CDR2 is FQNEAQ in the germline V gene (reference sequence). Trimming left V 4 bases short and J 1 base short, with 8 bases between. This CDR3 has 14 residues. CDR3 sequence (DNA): TGTGCCAGCAGCTATTTAGTATCCTACAATGAGCAGTTCTTC. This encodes CASSYLVSYNEQFF.

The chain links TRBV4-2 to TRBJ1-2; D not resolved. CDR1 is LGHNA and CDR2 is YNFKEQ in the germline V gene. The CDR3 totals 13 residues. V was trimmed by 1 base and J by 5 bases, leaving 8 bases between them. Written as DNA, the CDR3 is TGTGCCAGCAGCCAAGTAGGCCAATATGGCTACACCTTC. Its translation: CASSQVGQYGYTF.

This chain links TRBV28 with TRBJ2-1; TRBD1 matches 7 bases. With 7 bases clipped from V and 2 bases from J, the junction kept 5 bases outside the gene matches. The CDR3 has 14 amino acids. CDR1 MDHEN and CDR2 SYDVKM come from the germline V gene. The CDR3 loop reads CASIRQGPYNEQFF. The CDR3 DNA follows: TGTGCCAGCATAAGACAGGGTCCCTACAATGAGCAGTTCTTC.

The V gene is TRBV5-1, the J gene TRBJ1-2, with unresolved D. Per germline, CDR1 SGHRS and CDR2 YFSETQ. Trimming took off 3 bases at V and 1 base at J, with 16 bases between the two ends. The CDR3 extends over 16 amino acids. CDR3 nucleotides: TGCGCCAGCAGCTCTCCTCCTTTTGGGGATAACTATGGCTACACCTTC. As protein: CASSSPPFGDNYGYTF.

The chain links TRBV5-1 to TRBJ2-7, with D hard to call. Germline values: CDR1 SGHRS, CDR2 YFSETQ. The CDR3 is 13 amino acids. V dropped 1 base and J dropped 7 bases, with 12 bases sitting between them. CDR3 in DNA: TGCGCCAGCAGCTTGAGGGCTCCCTGGGAGCAGTACTTC. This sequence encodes CASSLRAPWEQYF.

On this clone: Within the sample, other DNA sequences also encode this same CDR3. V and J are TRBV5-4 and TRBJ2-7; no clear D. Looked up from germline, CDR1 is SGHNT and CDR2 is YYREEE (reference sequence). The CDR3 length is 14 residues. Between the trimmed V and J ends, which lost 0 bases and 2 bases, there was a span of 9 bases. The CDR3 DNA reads TGTGCCAGCAGCTTGGCAGGTTCGACCTACGAGCAGTACTTC. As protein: CASSLAGSTYEQYF.

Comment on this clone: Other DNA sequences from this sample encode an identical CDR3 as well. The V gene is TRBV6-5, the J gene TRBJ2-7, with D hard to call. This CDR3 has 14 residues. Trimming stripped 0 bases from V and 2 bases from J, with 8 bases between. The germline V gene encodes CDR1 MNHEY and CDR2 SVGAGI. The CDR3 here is CASSYSTKTYEQYF. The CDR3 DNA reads TGTGCCAGCAGTTACTCAACTAAAACCTACGAGCAGTACTTC.

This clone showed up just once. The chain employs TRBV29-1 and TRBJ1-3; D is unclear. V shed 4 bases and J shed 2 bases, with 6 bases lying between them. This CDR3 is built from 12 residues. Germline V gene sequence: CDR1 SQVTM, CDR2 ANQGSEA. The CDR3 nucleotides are TGCAGCGTTGTGGGAACTGGAAACACCATATATTTT. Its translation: CSVVGTGNTIYF.

The CDR3: CSVEDRQGRAEAFF. For the CDR3, the DNA is TGCAGCGTTGAAGATAGGCAGGGGAGGGCTGAAGCTTTCTTT. The rearrangement links TRBV29-1 to TRBJ1-1; tentatively, D is TRBD1 (6 bases). This CDR3 comprises 14 residues. V was clipped by 0 bases and J by 6 bases, with 14 bases between them. CDR1 is SQVTM and CDR2 is ANQGSEA in the germline V gene. Filled out from reference TRBV29-1 and TRBJ1-1, the complete variable domain reads SAVISQKPSRDICQRGTSLTIQCQVDSQVTMMFWYRQQPGQSLTLIATANQGSEATYESGFVIDKFPISRPNLTFSTLTVSNMSPEDSSIYLCSVEDRQGRAEAFFGQGTRLTVV.